The clone carrying this T cell receptor beta chain was counted ten times or more. Its antigen is as yet unknown. The record originates from a study of T-cell reconstitution after alpha-beta-depleted transplantation in children. Study-wide findings and caveats: There were reportedly several hundred expanded graft clones from which alpha-beta T cells came about two months after transplant. T-cell counts and diversity were attributed mostly to newly produced T cells one year after transplant. Some patients' high day-60 TCRbeta diversity was attributed to recipient cells surviving conditioning.

CDR3 length equals 15 residues. Germline lookup yields CDR1 SGHTA and CDR2 FQGTGA. Trimming took 1 base from V and 0 from J; bases not matched to a gene: 1. The TCRbeta library was prepared with unique molecular identifiers. TCRdb recomputed calls from the PCR reads with MiXCR, one row per CDR3 protein. Of roughly 100,000 distinct CDR3 sequences listed, approximately 6% are singletons. Source: PBMCs, mostly from graft donor cells, taken 60 days after TCRalphabeta/CD19-depleted stem cell transplant. The chain links TRBV7-3 to TRBJ2-3, with 7 bases lining up with TRBD1. This receptor was taken from a female patient younger than 10 who had a stem cell transplant for Fanconi anemia, so the T cells may come from the graft donor. The CDR3 sequence: CASSLRGQSTDTQYF. In DNA, the CDR3 is TGTGCCAGCAGCTTAAGGGGACAGAGCACAGATACGCAGTATTTT.